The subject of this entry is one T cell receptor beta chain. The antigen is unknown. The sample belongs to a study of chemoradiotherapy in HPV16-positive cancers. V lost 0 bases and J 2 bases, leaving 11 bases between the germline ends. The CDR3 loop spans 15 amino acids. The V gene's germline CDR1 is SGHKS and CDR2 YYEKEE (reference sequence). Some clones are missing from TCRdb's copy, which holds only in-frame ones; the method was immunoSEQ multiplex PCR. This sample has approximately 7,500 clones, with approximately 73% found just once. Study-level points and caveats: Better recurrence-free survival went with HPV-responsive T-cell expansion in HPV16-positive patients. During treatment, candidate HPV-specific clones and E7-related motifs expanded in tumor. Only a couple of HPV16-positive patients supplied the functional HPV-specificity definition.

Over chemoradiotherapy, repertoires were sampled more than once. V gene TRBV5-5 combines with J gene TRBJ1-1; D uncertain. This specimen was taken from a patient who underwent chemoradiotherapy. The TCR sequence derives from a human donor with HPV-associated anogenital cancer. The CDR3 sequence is CASSLGQTINTEAFF. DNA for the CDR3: TGTGCCAGCAGCTTGGGGCAGACCATTAACACTGAAGCTTTCTTT.